These 13 T cell receptor beta chains were all obtained from the same sample, sequenced in a study of identical twins. TCRdb passed the 5' RACE reads through MiXCR, listing each CDR3 protein once. The sample shows around 1.7 million distinct CDR3 sequences, roughly 35% of them seen only once. Sequencing input: cord blood. These receptors were obtained from a newborn girl in good health.

This clonotype was seen only a few times. This sequence joins TRBV12-3 or TRBV12-4 and TRBJ2-1; 14 bases agree with TRBD2. The junction had 8 bases not matched to a gene; V was cut back by 5 bases and J by 2 bases. The CDR3 extends over 18 amino acids. The CDR3 region is CASSRVKGLAGAYNEQFF. In nucleotides, the CDR3 is TGTGCCAGCAGTCGGGTGAAGGGACTAGCGGGAGCCTACAATGAGCAGTTCTTC.

J is TRBJ2-7 and V is TRBV27, with D tentatively TRBD1 (6 bases). Germline CDR1 MNHEY, CDR2 SMNVEV (reference sequence). CDR3 length equals 16 residues. V shed 2 bases and J shed 4 bases, with 18 bases lying between them. CDR3 sequence (DNA): TGTGCCAGCAGTTTACAGGGGCTTGAACAGATTTACGAGCAGTACTTC. This codes for CASSLQGLEQIYEQYF.

The rearrangement joins TRBV28 to TRBJ2-1, with TRBD2 matching 7 bases. The CDR3 contains 16 residues. V gave up 3 bases and J gave up 7 bases; unmatched junction bases: 12. Per the germline V gene, CDR1 is MDHEN and CDR2 is SYDVKM. DNA for the CDR3: TGTGCCAGCAGTTTTATTGTGGCGGGAGCGGGGAATGAGCAGTTCTTC. Encoded protein: CASSFIVAGAGNEQFF.

This chain uses TRBV10-3 with TRBJ2-7; 14 bases are a match to TRBD2. J lost 3 bases, V lost 6 bases, and 7 bases had no gene match. The germline CDR1 and CDR2 sequences are ENHRY and SYGVKD. CDR3 size: 16 residues. CDR3 sequence: CAIRRTGLAGGYEQYF. The CDR3 coding sequence is TGTGCCATCAGACGGACAGGACTAGCGGGGGGCTACGAGCAGTACTTC.

V usage is TRBV5-1 and J usage is TRBJ2-2; 9 nucleotides line up with TRBD1. This CDR3 contains 16 residues. Trimming at V came to 2 bases and at J to 4 bases, leaving 6 bases not matched to a gene. Germline CDR1 is SGHRS and CDR2 is YFSETQ. CDR3 bases: TGCGCCAGCAGCTTTCTCGGACAGGGGTCCACCGGGGAGCTGTTTTTT. Protein: CASSFLGQGSTGELFF.

This clonotype has a handful of counts. The genes are TRBV6-5 and TRBJ1-4, with no clear D. CDR3 length: 15 residues. V shed 6 bases and J shed 0 bases, with 11 bases lying between them. Germline loops: CDR1 MNHEY, CDR2 SVGAGI. CDR3 nucleotides: TGTGCCAGCAGCCGCACAGTGTCAACTAATGAAAAACTGTTTTTT. Translation: CASSRTVSTNEKLFF.

This clonotype was seen more than once but under ten times. This rearrangement joins TRBV20-1 to TRBJ1-2; 8 positions agree with TRBD1. V lost 5 bases to trimming and J lost 2 bases; unmatched junction nucleotides: 1. The CDR3 is 12 amino acids. From germline, CDR1 is DFQATT and CDR2 SNEGSKA (reference sequence). CDR3 region: CSAWTGNYGYTF. As DNA, the CDR3 is TGCAGTGCTTGGACAGGGAACTATGGCTACACCTTC.

This clonotype was counted a few times. The chain recombines TRBV7-2 with TRBJ1-1; 8 nucleotides line up with TRBD1. This CDR3 is 14 amino acids long. The V and J ends lost 8 bases and 5 bases, in that order; junction bases with no gene match: 10. CDR1 is SGHTA, CDR2 FQGNSA, per germline. The CDR3 spells CASGPRQGRTEAFF. CDR3 in DNA: TGTGCCAGCGGTCCTCGACAGGGGAGAACTGAAGCTTTCTTT. Complete variable domain (other parts from reference TRBV7-2 and TRBJ1-1): GAGVSQSPSNKVTEKGKDVELRCDPISGHTALYWYRQSLGQGLEFLIYFQGNSAPDKSGLPSDRFSAERTGGSVSTLTIQRTQQEDSAVYLCASGPRQGRTEAFFGQGTRLTVV.

V gene TRBV10-3 combines with J gene TRBJ2-3; D call uncertain. The length of the CDR3 is 15 residues. The V gene's germline CDR1 is ENHRY and CDR2 SYGVKD. Trimming took 4 bases from V and 1 from J, leaving 12 bases between them. This CDR3 is CAISAVTRRTDTQYF. CDR3 nucleotide sequence: TGTGCCATCAGTGCCGTGACAAGGCGCACAGATACGCAGTATTTT.

V gene TRBV7-9 combines with J gene TRBJ2-5, with TRBD2 matching over 9 bases. The V gene's germline CDR1 is SEHNR and CDR2 FQNEAQ (reference sequence). The CDR3 runs to 17 residues. J lost 11 bases, V lost 4 bases, and 20 bases had no gene match. The CDR3 sequence is CASSYPSGKSGNNEQYF. The CDR3 nucleotides are TGTGCCAGCAGCTACCCTAGCGGGAAGTCCGGAAACAATGAGCAGTACTTC. The variable domain in full, completed from reference TRBV7-9 and TRBJ2-5, reads DTGVSQNPRHKITKRGQNVTFRCDPISEHNRLYWYRQTLGQGPEFLTYFQNEAQLEKSRLLSDRFSAERPKGSFSTLEIQRTEQGDSAMYLCASSYPSGKSGNNEQYFGPGTRLLVL.

The chain joins TRBV20-1 to TRBJ1-6, with D unresolved. Germline CDR1 reads DFQATT; CDR2 reads SNEGSKA (reference sequence). V was pared by 0 bases and J by 0 bases, with 12 bases between. CDR3 length equals 17 residues. CDR3 amino acids: CSARDQQASSYNSPLHF. For the CDR3, the DNA is TGCAGTGCTAGAGATCAACAAGCGAGCTCCTATAATTCACCCCTCCACTTT.

V and J are TRBV5-1 and TRBJ1-1; 7 positions match TRBD1. Per germline, CDR1 SGHRS and CDR2 YFSETQ. Losses at the gene ends were 1 base for V and 0 bases for J; bases not matched to a gene: 12. There are 18 residues in the CDR3. This CDR3 reads CASSLRSQGGGMNTEAFF. CDR3 nucleotides: TGCGCCAGCAGCTTGAGGTCTCAGGGGGGCGGCATGAACACTGAAGCTTTCTTT. The complete variable domain, with remaining parts taken from reference TRBV5-1 and TRBJ1-1, reads KAGVTQTPRYLIKTRGQQVTLSCSPISGHRSVSWYQQTPGQGLQFLFEYFSETQRNKGNFPGRFSGRQFSNSRSEMNVSTLELGDSALYLCASSLRSQGGGMNTEAFFGQGTRLTVV.

The CDR3 loop reads CASSVWTSGKGNTGELFF. Here the CDR3 DNA reads TGTGCCAGCAGCGTATGGACTAGCGGGAAGGGGAACACCGGGGAGCTGTTTTTT. The V and J genes are TRBV9 and TRBJ2-2; 12 nucleotides align to TRBD2. This CDR3 is 18 amino acids long. Germline-derived CDR1 and CDR2 are SGDLS and YYNGEE. Losses at the gene ends were 1 base for V and 1 base for J; bases not matched to a gene: 5.